This T cell receptor (beta chain) stems from a study of CD8 T cells in Susac syndrome. Study background: Within the group of sequenced Susac syndrome patients, about six had active disease and eight were in remission. Study-wide findings and caveats: None of the CD4+ T cell repertoires in Susac syndrome showed clonal expansion.

Comments on this clonotype: Its antigen is as yet unknown.

TEMRA cells were FACS-enriched, while CD8+ and CD4+ T cells were negatively isolated. cDNA came from roughly 0.53 to 1 ug RNA primed by random hexamers. TCRdb re-called the immunoSEQ multiplex PCR reads with MiXCR, one entry per CDR3 protein. The repertoire holds approximately 190,000 distinct CDR3 sequences, with nearly 97% as singletons. The TCR was taken from a human donor with Susac syndrome. The sample was CD4+ T cells from PBMCs.

CDR3 nucleotides: TGTGCCAGCAGCCAAGAGGCTAGCGGGGGCCTCAGGGCAGATACGCAGTATTTT. Translated: CASSQEASGGLRADTQYF. J is TRBJ2-3 and V is TRBV3-1, with 10 bases matching TRBD2. Germline assignment: CDR1 LGHDT and CDR2 YNNKEL (reference sequence). The CDR3 totals 18 residues. With 0 bases clipped from V and 4 bases from J, the junction kept 10 bases outside the gene matches.